These 2 T cell receptor beta chains came from one sample sequenced in a study of T cell repertoires in cytomegalovirus infection. MiXCR, applied by TCRdb to the reads, yields one record per CDR3 protein. The sample lists 550,000 to 700,000 distinct CDR3 sequences; 35% to 50% were seen once. Antigen specificity for these receptors is unknown. The sequences come from cultured PBMCs, collected from culture after CMV antigen stimulation. The receptors were sampled from a human donor in good health (CMV status not recorded). Some clones in this sample may be carry-over from other donors' samples.

This clonotype has just a few counts. This chain uses TRBV7-6 with TRBJ2-5, with D tentatively TRBD2 (5 bases). V was cut by 1 base and J by 5 bases, with 14 bases left in between. This CDR3 region has 15 residues. The germline V gene has CDR1 SGHVS and CDR2 FNYEAQ. The DNA of the CDR3 is TGTGCCAGCAGCTTAGGGAGCGGCCATCGGGAGACCCAGTACTTC. Encoded protein: CASSLGSGHRETQYF.

The chain links TRBV5-1 to TRBJ2-7, with D uncertain. V lost 1 base, J lost 0 bases, and 11 bases lay in between. The CDR3 sequence is 15 residues long. The V gene's germline CDR1 is SGHRS and CDR2 YFSETQ. The CDR3 DNA is TGCGCCAGCAGCTTGTTTGCCACCAGCTCCTACGAGCAGTACTTC. It yields the protein CASSLFATSSYEQYF. Combining the CDR3 with reference TRBV5-1 and TRBJ2-7 gives the whole variable domain KAGVTQTPRYLIKTRGQQVTLSCSPISGHRSVSWYQQTPGQGLQFLFEYFSETQRNKGNFPGRFSGRQFSNSRSEMNVSTLELGDSALYLCASSLFATSSYEQYFGPGTRLTVT.